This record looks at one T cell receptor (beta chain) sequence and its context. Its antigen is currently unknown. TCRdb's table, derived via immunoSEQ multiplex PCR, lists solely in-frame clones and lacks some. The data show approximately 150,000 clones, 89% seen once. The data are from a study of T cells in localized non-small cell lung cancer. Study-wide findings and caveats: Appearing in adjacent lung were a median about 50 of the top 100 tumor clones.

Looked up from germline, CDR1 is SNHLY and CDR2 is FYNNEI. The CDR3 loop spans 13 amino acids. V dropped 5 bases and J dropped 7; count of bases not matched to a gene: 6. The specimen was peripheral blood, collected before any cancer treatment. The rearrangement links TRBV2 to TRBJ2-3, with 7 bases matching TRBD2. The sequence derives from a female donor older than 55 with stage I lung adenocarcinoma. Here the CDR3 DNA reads TGTGCCAGCAGTCCTACCGGGACTAATACGCAGTATTTT. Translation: CASSPTGTNTQYF.